The 29 T cell receptor beta chains below all came from one sample that was sequenced in a study of CD8+ T cells in alopecia areata. RNA, once extracted, was reverse transcribed into cDNA for use as the sequencing template. TCRdb keeps only in-frame clones here, not all; method: immunoSEQ multiplex PCR. This sample carries under 200,000 clones, around 60% of them seen once, and the ten largest clones take 14%. Treatment reported: oral pan-JAK inhibitor, 5-10 mg twice daily. The material sequenced was CD4+ T cells sorted from blood, taken at week 24, from a patient treated with tofacitinib. All receptors derive from a human donor with alopecia areata.

In its sample, this clone was seen once. The chain couples TRBV5-6 to TRBJ1-2, with TRBD1 matching 7 bases. Germline lookup yields CDR1 SGHDT and CDR2 YYEEEE. The CDR3 totals 15 residues. After removal of 3 bases from V and 0 bases from J, the junction contained 5 bases not matched to a gene. The DNA of the CDR3 is TGTGCCAGCAGCTGGGACAGCCGGACTAACTATGGCTACACCTTC. This encodes CASSWDSRTNYGYTF.

The J gene is TRBJ2-7, the V gene TRBV18; perhaps TRBD2 as D (6 bases). This CDR3 has 13 amino acids. The V gene's germline CDR1 is KGHSH and CDR2 LQKENI. V was pared by 3 bases and J by 6 bases, with 12 bases between. The CDR3 reads CASSPRDGTEQYF. The DNA of the CDR3 is TGTGCCAGCTCACCGCGGGACGGCACCGAGCAGTACTTC.

This chain uses TRBV6-5 with TRBJ1-1, with D uncertain. The CDR3 extends over 14 amino acids. Germline loops: CDR1 MNHEY, CDR2 SVGAGI. V shed 5 bases and J shed 1 base, with 11 bases lying between them. The CDR3: CASSIKDKNTEAFF. The CDR3 nucleotides read TGTGCCAGCAGTATTAAGGATAAGAACACTGAAGCTTTCTTT.

The chain joins TRBV29-1 to TRBJ1-2; D gene uncertain. CDR3 size: 9 residues. CDR1 is SQVTM and CDR2 is ANQGSEA in the germline V gene. V shed 3 bases and J shed 8 bases, with 4 bases lying between them. CDR3 coding DNA: TGCAGCGTTGACGGAGGCTACACCTTC. This sequence encodes CSVDGGYTF.

The table lists this clone with a few counts. The chain links TRBV5-1 to TRBJ2-7; TRBD2 is a possible D gene (6 bases). CDR1 SGHRS and CDR2 YFSETQ come from the germline V gene. With 6 bases removed from V and 5 bases from J, the gap between germline ends came to 15 bases. The CDR3 length is 13 residues. Here the CDR3 reads CASTGLGGDEQYF. The CDR3, as DNA: TGCGCCAGCACGGGGCTGGGCGGGGACGAGCAGTACTTC.

The chain joins TRBV29-1 to TRBJ2-1, with 10 nucleotides matching TRBD2. Germline V CDR1 and CDR2: SQVTM, ANQGSEA. Trimming cost V 8 bases and J 5 bases; bases outside gene matches: 12. The CDR3 length is 15 residues. The CDR3 bases are TGCAGCACTAGAGAGGGGACTAGCGCTAACAATGAGCAGTTCTTC. As protein: CSTREGTSANNEQFF.

The chain employs TRBV30 and TRBJ2-7; D uncertain. Trimming removed 0 bases at V and 7 bases at J, with 7 bases between. This CDR3 has 11 residues. Germline V CDR1 and CDR2: GTSNPN, SVGIG (reference sequence). CDR3 sequence: CAWSVDWEQYF. The CDR3 nucleotides read TGTGCCTGGAGTGTAGACTGGGAGCAGTACTTC.

In this sample, this clone turned up a few times. The V and J genes are TRBV7-9 and TRBJ1-6; D remains ambiguous. Germline CDR1 is SEHNR and CDR2 is FQNEAQ (reference sequence). Trimming pared 3 bases from V and 6 bases from J, leaving 12 bases between. The CDR3 is made up of 15 amino acids. The CDR3 DNA follows: TGTGCCAGCAGCTTTGCAGGAGGAGGTAATTCACCCCTCCACTTT. This translates into CASSFAGGGNSPLHF.

CDR3 protein: CASSQTGQGLSPLHF. The CDR3 DNA reads as TGCGCCAGCAGCCAAACGGGACAGGGACTGTCACCCCTCCACTTT. The rearrangement uses TRBV4-1 and TRBJ1-6; 9 bases match TRBD1. The CDR3 is 15 amino acids. Germline CDR1 is MGHRA and CDR2 is YSYEKL. V shed 2 bases and J 10 bases; nucleotides not matched to a gene: 6.

The V gene is TRBV23-1, the J gene TRBJ2-3; D possibly corresponds to TRBD1 (5 bases). TRBV23-1 falls under the ORF class, with uncertain function. The CDR3 has 16 amino acids. Trimming cost V 0 bases and J 0 bases, with 10 bases left between them. The CDR3 nucleotides are TGCGCCAGCAGTCAATCTATACAGGAAAGCACAGATACGCAGTATTTT. This translates into CASSQSIQESTDTQYF.

The chain links TRBV7-9 to TRBJ1-1; D ambiguous. Trimming took off 2 bases at V and 4 bases at J, with 8 bases between the two ends. The V gene's germline CDR1 is SEHNR and CDR2 FQNEAQ (reference sequence). The CDR3 covers 13 residues. CDR3 DNA sequence: TGTGCCAGCAGCTTATTTGAATCCACTGAAGCTTTCTTT. Protein: CASSLFESTEAFF.

This clone was observed a few times. The gene calls are TRBV6-5 and TRBJ1-1; the D gene is possibly TRBD1 (5 bases). Germline V gene lookup returns CDR1 MNHEY and CDR2 SVGAGI. The CDR3 extends over 11 amino acids. Between the trimmed V and J ends, which lost 8 bases and 2 bases, there was a span of 6 bases. The CDR3 region has the DNA TGTGCCAGCCAGGGAAACACTGAAGCTTTCTTT. Translation: CASQGNTEAFF.

This clone showed up just a few times. The V call is TRBV30, the J call TRBJ1-2, with D unresolved. Germline CDR1 is GTSNPN and CDR2 is SVGIG (reference sequence). CDR3 length: 12 residues. The V and J ends lost 0 bases and 4 bases respectively, with 6 bases between them. The CDR3 loop reads CAWSVNSYGYTF. The CDR3 DNA reads as TGTGCCTGGAGTGTAAACAGCTATGGCTACACCTTC.

This clone showed up just a few times. V is TRBV13 and J is TRBJ1-1; the D is unclear. V lost 5 bases, J lost 0 bases, and 7 bases lay in between. The CDR3 loop spans 13 amino acids. Germline V CDR1 and CDR2: PRHDT, FYEKMQ (reference sequence). CDR3 protein: CASSPTLNTEAFF. CDR3 coding DNA: TGTGCCAGCAGCCCGACTTTGAACACTGAAGCTTTCTTT.

The rearrangement uses TRBV30 and TRBJ2-3; 8 nucleotides match TRBD2. Germline V gene sequence: CDR1 GTSNPN, CDR2 SVGIG (reference sequence). CDR3 length equals 14 residues. V trimming: 4 bases; J trimming: 0 bases; junction bases outside the gene matches: 3. This CDR3 is CAWTIAGSTDTQYF. Written as DNA, the CDR3 is TGTGCCTGGACCATAGCGGGAAGCACAGATACGCAGTATTTT.

The chain uses TRBV15 and TRBJ2-5, with D possibly being TRBD1 (6 bases). Trimming left V 8 bases short and J 1 base short, with 11 bases between. This CDR3 region has 13 residues. The germline gives CDR1 LNHNV, CDR2 YYDKDF (reference sequence). The CDR3 DNA is TGTGCCACCTCGACAGGACCCCAAGAGACCCAGTACTTC. Protein sequence: CATSTGPQETQYF.

This chain's CDR3 is CSVSTGELYEQYF. DNA for the CDR3: TGCAGCGTCAGCACAGGGGAGTTATACGAGCAGTACTTC. The chain couples TRBV29-1 to TRBJ2-7; 7 nucleotides agree with TRBD1. J was trimmed by 4 bases and V by 6 bases; bases with no gene match: 9. The CDR3 is 13 amino acids. Germline V gene sequence: CDR1 SQVTM, CDR2 ANQGSEA.

This chain uses TRBV7-9 with TRBJ2-5, with unresolved D. CDR3 length equals 17 residues. V gave up 7 bases and J gave up 3 bases, with 24 bases separating them. Germline V gene data show CDR1 as SEHNR and CDR2 as FQNEAQ (reference sequence). The CDR3 DNA follows: TGTGCCAGCACCCAATACCTGTGGGGTCAACCTAAAGAGACCCAGTACTTC. Protein product: CASTQYLWGQPKETQYF.

This sequence joins TRBV6-1 and TRBJ1-6; tentative D call: TRBD1 (5 bases). The CDR3 is made up of 14 amino acids. Per the germline V gene, CDR1 is MNHNS and CDR2 is SASEGT. V was clipped by 4 bases and J by 10 bases, with 14 bases between them. CDR3 sequence (DNA): TGTGCCAGCAGTGTAATGGGGGTGGACTCACCCCTCCACTTT. Translated, it gives CASSVMGVDSPLHF.

This clone has more than one count but fewer than ten. The rearrangement joins TRBV30 to TRBJ1-4; 7 bases align to TRBD1. Germline CDR1 is GTSNPN and CDR2 is SVGIG (reference sequence). The CDR3 spans 14 residues. Unmatched junction bases numbered 0, after V lost 2 bases and J lost 0 bases. The CDR3 reads CAWSQGATNEKLFF. CDR3 nucleotides: TGTGCCTGGAGTCAGGGGGCAACTAATGAAAAACTGTTTTTT.

Regarding this clone: Relative to the germline gene, one junction end is altered; a read error may explain this. The chain is built from TRBV11-2 and TRBJ2-6, with TRBD1 matching over 10 bases. Germline V CDR1 and CDR2: SGHAT, FQNNGV. CDR3 length: 14 amino acids. Here the CDR3 reads CASSLEGTGAPKAF. The DNA of the CDR3 is TGTGCCAGCAGCTTAGAAGGGACAGGGGCCCCGAAGGCTTTC.

The chain employs TRBV15 and TRBJ1-2, with 7 bases lining up with TRBD1. CDR1 is LNHNV, CDR2 YYDKDF, per germline (reference sequence). Losses at the gene ends were 6 bases for V and 3 bases for J; bases not matched to a gene: 7. The CDR3 runs 14 residues. CDR3 in DNA: TGTGCCACCAGGGCACAGGGGCCAGACTATGGCTACACCTTC. It specifies CATRAQGPDYGYTF.

The chain joins TRBV20-1 to TRBJ2-5; D possibly corresponds to TRBD1 (5 bases). Germline V gene sequence: CDR1 DFQATT, CDR2 SNEGSKA (reference sequence). The CDR3 is 11 amino acids. The CDR3 DNA follows: TGCAGCAGGGTGTTCGGTGAGACCCAGTACTTC. Translated: CSRVFGETQYF.

The rearrangement joins TRBV2 to TRBJ1-1; tentatively, D is TRBD1 (5 bases). Trimming took 2 bases from V and 1 from J, leaving 11 bases between them. There are 15 residues in the CDR3. Germline V gene lookup returns CDR1 SNHLY and CDR2 FYNNEI. CDR3 amino acids: CASSERFGQNTEAFF. CDR3 coding DNA: TGTGCCAGCAGTGAACGATTCGGACAGAACACTGAAGCTTTCTTT.

The CDR3 sequence is CAISRQAEPNYGYTF. CDR3 nucleotides: TGTGCCATCAGCCGACAGGCTGAACCAAACTATGGCTACACCTTC. This sequence joins TRBV10-3 and TRBJ1-2; possible D gene TRBD1, 6 bases. In germline, CDR1 is ENHRY, CDR2 SYGVKD. Trimming stripped 6 bases from V and 2 bases from J, with 16 bases between. The CDR3 loop spans 15 amino acids.

The rearrangement uses TRBV5-6 and TRBJ1-5; a weak D match, TRBD1 (6 bases). Trimming pared 0 bases from V and 6 bases from J, leaving 10 bases between. The germline V gene has CDR1 SGHDT and CDR2 YYEEEE. The CDR3 contains 14 residues. The CDR3 loop is CASSLGSGAQPQHF. Here the CDR3 DNA reads TGTGCCAGCAGCTTGGGTTCAGGGGCTCAGCCCCAGCATTTT.

This rearrangement joins TRBV30 to TRBJ1-5; 7 nucleotides match TRBD1. This CDR3 has 13 amino acids. Unmatched junction bases numbered 1, after V lost 1 base and J lost 4 bases. CDR1 GTSNPN and CDR2 SVGIG come from the germline V gene (reference sequence). The CDR3, as DNA: TGTGCCTGGAGTGCAGGGGGTAATCAGCCCCAGCATTTT. This sequence encodes CAWSAGGNQPQHF.

This clone has only a few counts. The chain links TRBV4-1 to TRBJ1-3; 7 bases are a match to TRBD1. The V segment lost 0 bases and the J segment 0 bases; nucleotides outside the gene matches: 5. The CDR3 is 17 amino acids. CDR1 MGHRA and CDR2 YSYEKL come from the germline V gene. In nucleotides, the CDR3 is TGCGCCAGCAGCCAAGATAGTAGGACAGGCTCTGGAAACACCATATATTTT. The encoded protein is CASSQDSRTGSGNTIYF.

The sample holds a few counts of this clone. At one boundary the junction diverges from the germline segment, which might be a read error. This chain joins TRBV11-2 and TRBJ2-7; TRBD2 matches 8 bases. From germline, CDR1 is SGHAT and CDR2 FQNNGV. The CDR3 sequence is 11 residues long. The CDR3 DNA reads TGTGCCAGCACCTTAAGCGGGGGCCAGTACTTC. Protein product: CASTLSGGQYF.